The T cell receptor beta chain described here comes from a study of radiotherapy plus CTLA-4 blockade in lung cancer. Study-wide background: Among all patients, roughly 17% showed objective responses, while approximately 30% had disease control. Study-level findings and limits: There was expansion of tumor-derived TCR clones in blood after radiotherapy plus ipilimumab.

On this clone itself: The target antigen is unknown.

Patients with chemo-refractory metastatic non-small-cell lung cancer received focal radiation plus CTLA-4 blockade with ipilimumab. TCRdb's table, derived via immunoSEQ multiplex PCR, lists solely in-frame clones and lacks some. The sample shows approximately 52,000 clones, approximately 80% of them seen only once. J was trimmed by 4 bases and V by 0 bases; bases with no gene match: 3. Germline V gives CDR1 LGHNA, CDR2 YSLEER. CDR3 length: 16 amino acids. The sample here was peripheral blood, taken from a patient treated with radiotherapy plus ipilimumab. The chain combines TRBV4-3 with TRBJ2-3; 11 bases align to TRBD2. The TCR sequence derives from a human donor with non-small cell lung cancer whose response to radiotherapy plus ipilimumab could not be evaluated. The DNA of the CDR3 is TGCGCCAGCAGCCAAGATTTACTAGCGGGGGCAGATACGCAGTATTTT. Protein: CASSQDLLAGADTQYF.